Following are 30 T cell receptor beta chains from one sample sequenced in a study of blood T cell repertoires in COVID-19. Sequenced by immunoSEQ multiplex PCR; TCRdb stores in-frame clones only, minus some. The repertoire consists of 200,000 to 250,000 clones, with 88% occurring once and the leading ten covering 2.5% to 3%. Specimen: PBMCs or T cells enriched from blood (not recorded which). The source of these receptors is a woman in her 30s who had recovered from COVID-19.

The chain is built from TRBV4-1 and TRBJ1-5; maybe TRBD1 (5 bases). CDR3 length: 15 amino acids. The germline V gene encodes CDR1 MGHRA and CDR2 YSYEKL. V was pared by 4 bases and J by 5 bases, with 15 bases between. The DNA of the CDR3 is TGCGCCAGCAGCCCCTGGGAGGGGCCCGATCAGCCCCAGCATTTT. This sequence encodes CASSPWEGPDQPQHF.

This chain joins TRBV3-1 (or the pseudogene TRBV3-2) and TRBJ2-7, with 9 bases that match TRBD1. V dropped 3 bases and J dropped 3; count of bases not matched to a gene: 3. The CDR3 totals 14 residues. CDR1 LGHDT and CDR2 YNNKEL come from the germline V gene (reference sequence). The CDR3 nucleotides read TGTGCCAGCAGCCACCCGGGACAGGGCTACGAGCAGTACTTC. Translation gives CASSHPGQGYEQYF.

The CDR3 here is CASSDRGRSNQPQHF. Written as DNA, the CDR3 is TGTGCCAGTAGCGACAGGGGACGGAGCAATCAGCCCCAGCATTTT. This chain joins TRBV19 and TRBJ1-5; 8 bases match TRBD1. Germline V CDR1 and CDR2: LNHDA, SQIVND (reference sequence). V lost 6 bases and J lost 1; bases outside the gene matches: 5. The CDR3 loop spans 15 amino acids.

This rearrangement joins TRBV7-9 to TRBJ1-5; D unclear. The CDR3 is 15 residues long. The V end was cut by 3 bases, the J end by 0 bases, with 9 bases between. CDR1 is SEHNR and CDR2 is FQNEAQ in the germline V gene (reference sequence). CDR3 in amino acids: CASSFGDYSNQPQHF. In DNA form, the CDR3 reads TGTGCCAGCAGCTTTGGTGACTATAGCAATCAGCCCCAGCATTTT.

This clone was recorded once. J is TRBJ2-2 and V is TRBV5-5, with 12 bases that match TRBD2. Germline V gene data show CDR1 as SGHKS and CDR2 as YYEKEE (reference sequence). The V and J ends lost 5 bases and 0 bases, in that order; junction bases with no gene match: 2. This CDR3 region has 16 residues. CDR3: CASRRLAGANTGELFF. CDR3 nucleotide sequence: TGTGCCAGCAGGCGACTAGCGGGGGCGAACACCGGGGAGCTGTTTTTT.

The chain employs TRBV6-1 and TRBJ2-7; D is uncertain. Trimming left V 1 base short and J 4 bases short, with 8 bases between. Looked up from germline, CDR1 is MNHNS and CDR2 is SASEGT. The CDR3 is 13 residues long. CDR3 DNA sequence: TGTGCCAGCAGTGAAGACACAGCTTACGAGCAGTACTTC. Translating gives CASSEDTAYEQYF.

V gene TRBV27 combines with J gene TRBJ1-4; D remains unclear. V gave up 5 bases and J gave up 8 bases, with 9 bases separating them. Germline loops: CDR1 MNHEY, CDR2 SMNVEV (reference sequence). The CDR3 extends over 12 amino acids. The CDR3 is CASSRPGEKLFF. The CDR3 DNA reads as TGTGCCAGCAGTCGTCCCGGGGAAAAACTGTTTTTT.

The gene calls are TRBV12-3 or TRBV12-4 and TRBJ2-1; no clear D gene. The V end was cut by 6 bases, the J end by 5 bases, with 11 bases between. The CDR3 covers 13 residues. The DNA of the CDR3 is TGTGCCAGCAGACCGGTATTGAACAATGAGCAGTTCTTC. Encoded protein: CASRPVLNNEQFF.

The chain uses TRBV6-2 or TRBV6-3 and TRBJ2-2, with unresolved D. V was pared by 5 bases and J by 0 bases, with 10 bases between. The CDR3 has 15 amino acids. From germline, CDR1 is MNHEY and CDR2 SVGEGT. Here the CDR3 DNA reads TGTGCCAGCAGTCCCATGCTAGCGAACACCGGGGAGCTGTTTTTT. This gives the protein CASSPMLANTGELFF.

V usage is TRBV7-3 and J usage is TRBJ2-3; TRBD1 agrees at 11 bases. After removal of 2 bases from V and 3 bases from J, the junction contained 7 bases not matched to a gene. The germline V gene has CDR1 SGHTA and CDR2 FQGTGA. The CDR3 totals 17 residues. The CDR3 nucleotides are TGTGCCAGCAGCTTATCCGGGACAGGGGGTGAGACAGATACGCAGTATTTT. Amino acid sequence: CASSLSGTGGETDTQYF.

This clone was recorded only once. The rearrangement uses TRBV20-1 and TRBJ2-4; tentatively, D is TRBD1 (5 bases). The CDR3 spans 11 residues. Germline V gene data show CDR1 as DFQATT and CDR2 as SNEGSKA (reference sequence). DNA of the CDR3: TGCACCAGGGTATTCAAAAACATTCAGTACTTC. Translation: CTRVFKNIQYF.

CDR3 nucleotide sequence: TGTGCCAGCAGCCAAGATTACCCGGGGAATCAAAAACTGTTTTTT. It translates to CASSQDYPGNQKLFF. The chain has TRBV4-2 and TRBJ1-4; D unresolved. Trimming left V 0 bases short and J 9 bases short, with 14 bases between. This CDR3 is 15 amino acids long. Germline V gene data show CDR1 as LGHNA and CDR2 as YNFKEQ.

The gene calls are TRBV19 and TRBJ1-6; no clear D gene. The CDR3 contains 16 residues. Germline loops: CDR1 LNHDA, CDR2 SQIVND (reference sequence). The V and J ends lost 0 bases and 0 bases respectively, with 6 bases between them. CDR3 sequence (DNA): TGTGCCAGTAGTATAGAGCGTTACTCCTATAATTCACCCCTCCACTTT. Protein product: CASSIERYSYNSPLHF.

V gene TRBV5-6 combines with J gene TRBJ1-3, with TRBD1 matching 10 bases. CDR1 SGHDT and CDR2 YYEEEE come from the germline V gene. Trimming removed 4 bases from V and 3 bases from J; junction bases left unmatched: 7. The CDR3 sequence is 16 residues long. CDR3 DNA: TGTGCCAGCAGCCCAATGACAGGGGGCGATGGAAACACCATATATTTT. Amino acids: CASSPMTGGDGNTIYF.

CDR3 DNA: TGTGCCAGCAGCCCGGACCGGGACTTTTCACCCCTCCACTTT. It specifies CASSPDRDFSPLHF. This chain uses TRBV4-2 with TRBJ1-6; tentative D call: TRBD1 (5 bases). In germline, CDR1 is LGHNA, CDR2 YNFKEQ. The CDR3 extends over 14 amino acids. Trimming pared 4 bases from V and 9 bases from J, leaving 13 bases between.

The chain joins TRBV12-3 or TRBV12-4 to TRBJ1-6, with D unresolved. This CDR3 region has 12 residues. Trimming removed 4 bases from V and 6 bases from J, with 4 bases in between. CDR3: CASSSGNSPLHF. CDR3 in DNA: TGTGCCAGCAGTTCGGGTAATTCACCCCTCCACTTT.

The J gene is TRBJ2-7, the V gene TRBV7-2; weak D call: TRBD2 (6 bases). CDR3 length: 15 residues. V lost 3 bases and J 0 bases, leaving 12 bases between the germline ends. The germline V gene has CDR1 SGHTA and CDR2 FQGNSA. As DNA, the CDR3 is TGTGCCAGCAGCTTTGAGTCCGGGAGCTCCTACGAGCAGTACTTC. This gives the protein CASSFESGSSYEQYF.

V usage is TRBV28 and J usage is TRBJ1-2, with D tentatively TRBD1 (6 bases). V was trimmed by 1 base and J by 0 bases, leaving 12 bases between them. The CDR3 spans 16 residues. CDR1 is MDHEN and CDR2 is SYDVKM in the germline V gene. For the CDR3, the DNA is TGTGCCAGCAGTTTATCAGGGGTCGAAGCTAACTATGGCTACACCTTC. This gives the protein CASSLSGVEANYGYTF.

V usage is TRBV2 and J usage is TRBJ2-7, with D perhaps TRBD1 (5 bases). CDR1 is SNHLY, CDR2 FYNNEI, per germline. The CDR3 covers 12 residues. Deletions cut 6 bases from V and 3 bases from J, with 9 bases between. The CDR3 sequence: CASRDDSYEQYF. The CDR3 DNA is TGTGCCAGCAGGGACGACAGCTACGAGCAGTACTTC.

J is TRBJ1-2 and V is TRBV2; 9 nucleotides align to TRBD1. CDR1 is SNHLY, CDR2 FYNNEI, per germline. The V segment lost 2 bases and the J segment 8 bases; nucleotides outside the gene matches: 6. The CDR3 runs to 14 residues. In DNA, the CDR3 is TGTGCCAGCAGTGAATTACAGGGGGCAGGAGGCTACACCTTC. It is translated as CASSELQGAGGYTF. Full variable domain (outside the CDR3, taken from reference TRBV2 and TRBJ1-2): EPEVTQTPSHQVTQMGQEVILRCVPISNHLYFYWYRQILGQKVEFLVSFYNNEISEKSEIFDDQFSVERPDGSNFTLKIRSTKLEDSAMYFCASSELQGAGGYTFGSGTRLTVV.

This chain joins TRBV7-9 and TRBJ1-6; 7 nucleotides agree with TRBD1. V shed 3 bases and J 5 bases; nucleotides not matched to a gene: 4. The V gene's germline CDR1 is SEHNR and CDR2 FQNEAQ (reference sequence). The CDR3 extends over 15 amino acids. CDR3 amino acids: CASSLYTGDNSPLHF. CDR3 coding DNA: TGTGCCAGCAGCTTGTATACAGGGGATAATTCACCCCTCCACTTT.

In nucleotides, the CDR3 is TGTGCCAGCAGAAGGGGGGGGCAAGAGACCCAGTACTTC. Protein: CASRRGGQETQYF. The rearrangement links TRBV5-4 to TRBJ2-5; possibly TRBD2 for D (7 bases). V lost 5 bases to trimming and J lost 2 bases, with 10 bases between them. This CDR3 is built from 13 residues. Per germline, CDR1 SGHNT and CDR2 YYREEE (reference sequence).

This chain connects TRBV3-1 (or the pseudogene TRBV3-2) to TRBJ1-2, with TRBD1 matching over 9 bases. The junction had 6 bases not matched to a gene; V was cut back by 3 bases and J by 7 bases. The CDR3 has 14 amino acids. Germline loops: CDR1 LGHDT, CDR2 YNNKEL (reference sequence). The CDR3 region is CASSQLQTGGGYTF. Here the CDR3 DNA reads TGTGCCAGCAGCCAGCTACAGACAGGGGGTGGCTACACCTTC.

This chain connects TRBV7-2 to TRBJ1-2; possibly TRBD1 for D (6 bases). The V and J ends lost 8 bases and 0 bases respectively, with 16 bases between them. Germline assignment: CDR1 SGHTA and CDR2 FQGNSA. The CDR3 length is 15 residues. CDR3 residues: CASRSGTTPNYGYTF. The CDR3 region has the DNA TGTGCCAGCCGTTCCGGGACAACCCCTAACTATGGCTACACCTTC.

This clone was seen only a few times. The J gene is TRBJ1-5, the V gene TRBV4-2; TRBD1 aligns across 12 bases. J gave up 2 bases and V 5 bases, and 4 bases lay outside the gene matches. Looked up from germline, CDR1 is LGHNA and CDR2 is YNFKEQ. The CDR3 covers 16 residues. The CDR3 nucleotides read TGTGCCAGCAGCTCGGGACAGGGGGCAGGCAATCAGCCCCAGCATTTT. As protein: CASSSGQGAGNQPQHF.

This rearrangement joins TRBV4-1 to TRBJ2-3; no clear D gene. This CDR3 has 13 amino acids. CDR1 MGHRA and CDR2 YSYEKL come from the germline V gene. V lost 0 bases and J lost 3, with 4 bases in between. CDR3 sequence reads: CASSQDGTDTQYF. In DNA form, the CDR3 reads TGCGCCAGCAGCCAAGACGGGACAGATACGCAGTATTTT.

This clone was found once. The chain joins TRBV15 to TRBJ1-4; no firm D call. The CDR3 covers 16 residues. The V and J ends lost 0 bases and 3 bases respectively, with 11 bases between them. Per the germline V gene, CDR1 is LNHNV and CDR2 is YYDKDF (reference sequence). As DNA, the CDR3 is TGTGCCACCAGCAGAGATGGGCAGTCGTCTAATGAAAAACTGTTTTTT. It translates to CATSRDGQSSNEKLFF.

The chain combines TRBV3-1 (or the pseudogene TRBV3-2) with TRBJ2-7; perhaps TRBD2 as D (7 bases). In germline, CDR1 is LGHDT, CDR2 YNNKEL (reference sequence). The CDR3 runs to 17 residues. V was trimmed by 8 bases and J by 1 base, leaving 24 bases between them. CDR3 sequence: CASAGAPSGGVSYEQYF. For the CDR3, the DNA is TGTGCCAGCGCGGGGGCCCCAAGTGGGGGGGTATCCTACGAGCAGTACTTC.

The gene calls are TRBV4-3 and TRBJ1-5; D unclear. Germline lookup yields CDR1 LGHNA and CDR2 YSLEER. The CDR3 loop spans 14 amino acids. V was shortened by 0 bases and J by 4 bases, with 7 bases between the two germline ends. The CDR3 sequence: CASSQDRGNQPQHF. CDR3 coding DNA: TGCGCCAGCAGCCAAGATCGAGGGAATCAGCCCCAGCATTTT.

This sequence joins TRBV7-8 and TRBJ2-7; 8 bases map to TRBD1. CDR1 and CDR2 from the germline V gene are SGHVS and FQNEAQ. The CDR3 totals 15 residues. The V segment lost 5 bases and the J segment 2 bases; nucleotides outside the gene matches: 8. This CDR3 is CASSPGTGFAYEQYF. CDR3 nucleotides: TGTGCCAGCAGCCCCGGGACAGGATTTGCCTACGAGCAGTACTTC.